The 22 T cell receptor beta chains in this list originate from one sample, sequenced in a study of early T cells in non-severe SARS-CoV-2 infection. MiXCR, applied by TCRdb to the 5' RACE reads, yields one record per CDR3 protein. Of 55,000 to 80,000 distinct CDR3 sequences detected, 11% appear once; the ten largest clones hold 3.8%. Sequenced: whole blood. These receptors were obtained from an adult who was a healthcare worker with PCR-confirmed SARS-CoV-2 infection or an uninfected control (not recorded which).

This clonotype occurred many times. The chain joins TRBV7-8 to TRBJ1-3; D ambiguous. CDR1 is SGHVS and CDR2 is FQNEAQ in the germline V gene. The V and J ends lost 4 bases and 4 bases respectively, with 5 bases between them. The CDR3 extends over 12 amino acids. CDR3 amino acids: CASSSRGNTIYF. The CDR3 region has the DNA TGTGCCAGCAGCTCCCGGGGAAACACCATATATTTT.

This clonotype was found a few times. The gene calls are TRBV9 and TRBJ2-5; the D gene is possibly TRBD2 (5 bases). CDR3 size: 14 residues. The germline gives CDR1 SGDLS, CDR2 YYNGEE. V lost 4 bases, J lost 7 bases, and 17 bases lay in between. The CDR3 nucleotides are TGTGCCAGCAGCCCAAGTCGGGCCAGCGGGACCCAGTACTTC. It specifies CASSPSRASGTQYF.

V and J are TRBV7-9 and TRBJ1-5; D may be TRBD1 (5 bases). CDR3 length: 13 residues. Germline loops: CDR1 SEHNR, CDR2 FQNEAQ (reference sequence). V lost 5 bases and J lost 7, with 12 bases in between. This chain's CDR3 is CASSRDEGQPQHF. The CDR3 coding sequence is TGTGCCAGCAGCAGGGACGAAGGACAGCCCCAGCATTTT. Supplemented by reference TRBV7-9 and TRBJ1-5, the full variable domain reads DTGVSQNPRHKITKRGQNVTFRCDPISEHNRLYWYRQTLGQGPEFLTYFQNEAQLEKSRLLSDRFSAERPKGSFSTLEIQRTEQGDSAMYLCASSRDEGQPQHFGDGTRLSIL.

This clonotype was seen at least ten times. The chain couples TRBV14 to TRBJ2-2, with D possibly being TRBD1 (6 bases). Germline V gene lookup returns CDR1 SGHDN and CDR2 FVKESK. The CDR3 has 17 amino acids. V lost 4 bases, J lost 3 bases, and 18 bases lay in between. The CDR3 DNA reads TGTGCCAGCAGCCCGCACCCCGAAGGACAGTACACCGGGGAGCTGTTTTTT. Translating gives CASSPHPEGQYTGELFF.

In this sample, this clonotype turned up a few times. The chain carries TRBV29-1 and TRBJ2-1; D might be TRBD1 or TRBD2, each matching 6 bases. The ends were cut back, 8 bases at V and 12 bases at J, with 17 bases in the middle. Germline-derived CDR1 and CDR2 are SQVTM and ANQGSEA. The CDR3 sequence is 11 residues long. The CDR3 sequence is CSLGAGKGQFF. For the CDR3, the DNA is TGCAGCTTGGGGGCGGGAAAAGGGCAGTTCTTC.

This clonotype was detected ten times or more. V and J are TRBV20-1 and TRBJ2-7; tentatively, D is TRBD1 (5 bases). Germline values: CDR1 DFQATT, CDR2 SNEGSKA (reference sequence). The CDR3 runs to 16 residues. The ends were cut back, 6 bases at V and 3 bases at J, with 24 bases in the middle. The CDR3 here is CSAVGLRASGYYEQYF. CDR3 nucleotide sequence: TGCAGTGCCGTGGGGCTAAGGGCTTCAGGATACTACGAGCAGTACTTC.

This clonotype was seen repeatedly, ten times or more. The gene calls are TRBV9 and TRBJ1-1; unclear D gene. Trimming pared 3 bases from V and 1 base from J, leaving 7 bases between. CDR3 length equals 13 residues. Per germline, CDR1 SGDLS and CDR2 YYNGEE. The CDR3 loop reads CASSEMANTEAFF. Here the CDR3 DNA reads TGTGCCAGCAGCGAGATGGCGAACACTGAAGCTTTCTTT.

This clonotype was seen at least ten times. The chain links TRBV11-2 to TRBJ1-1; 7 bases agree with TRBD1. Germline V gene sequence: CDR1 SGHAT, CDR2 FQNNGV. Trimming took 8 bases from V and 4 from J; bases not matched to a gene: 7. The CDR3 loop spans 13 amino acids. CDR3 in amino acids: CASRGQTGTEAFF. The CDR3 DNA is TGTGCCAGCCGGGGACAGACCGGCACTGAAGCTTTCTTT.

The CDR3 sequence: CASSVAGDRYEQYF. The CDR3 bases are TGTGCCAGCAGTGTCGCGGGGGATAGGTACGAGCAGTACTTC. The rearrangement links TRBV6-5 to TRBJ2-7, with 7 bases identical to TRBD2. The ends lost 5 bases at V and 4 bases at J; junction bases unmatched: 8. Germline CDR1 MNHEY, CDR2 SVGAGI. The CDR3 consists of 14 residues.

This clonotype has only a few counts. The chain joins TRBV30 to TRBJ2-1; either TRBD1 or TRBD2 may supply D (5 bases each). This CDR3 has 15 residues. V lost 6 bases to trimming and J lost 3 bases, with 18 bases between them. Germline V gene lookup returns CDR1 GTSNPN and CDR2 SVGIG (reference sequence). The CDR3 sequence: CACTTGAFIYNEQFF. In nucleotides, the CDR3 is TGTGCCTGTACCACCGGGGCATTCATCTACAATGAGCAGTTCTTC.

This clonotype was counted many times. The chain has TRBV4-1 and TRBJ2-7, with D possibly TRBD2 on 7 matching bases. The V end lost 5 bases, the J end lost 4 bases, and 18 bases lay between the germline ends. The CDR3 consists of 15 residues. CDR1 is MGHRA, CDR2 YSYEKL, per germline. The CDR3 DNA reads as TGCGCCAGCAGCTCCCCGGGGAGGGGGGATTACGAGCAGTACTTC. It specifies CASSSPGRGDYEQYF.

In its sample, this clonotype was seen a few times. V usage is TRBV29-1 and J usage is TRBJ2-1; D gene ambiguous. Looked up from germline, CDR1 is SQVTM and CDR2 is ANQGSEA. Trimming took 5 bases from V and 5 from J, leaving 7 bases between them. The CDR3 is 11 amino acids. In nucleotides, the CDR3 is TGCAGCGTTCTAGTAAACAATGAGCAGTTCTTC. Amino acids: CSVLVNNEQFF.

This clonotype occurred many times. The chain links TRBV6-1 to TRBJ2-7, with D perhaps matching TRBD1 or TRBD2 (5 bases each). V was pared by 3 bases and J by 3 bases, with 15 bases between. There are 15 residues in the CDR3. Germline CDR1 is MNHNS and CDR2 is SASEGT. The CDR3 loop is CASSDSGTIFYEQYF. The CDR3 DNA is TGTGCCAGCAGTGATAGTGGGACGATATTCTACGAGCAGTACTTC.

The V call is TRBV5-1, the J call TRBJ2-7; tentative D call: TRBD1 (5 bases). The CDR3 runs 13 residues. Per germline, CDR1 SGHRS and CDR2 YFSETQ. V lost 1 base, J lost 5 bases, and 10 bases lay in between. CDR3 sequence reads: CASSLTSGNEQYF. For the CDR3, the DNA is TGCGCCAGCAGCTTGACCTCAGGGAACGAGCAGTACTTC.

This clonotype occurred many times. CDR3 protein: CASRDRQTLLYTGELFF. DNA for the CDR3: TGTGCCAGCCGGGACAGACAAACCCTCCTGTACACCGGGGAGCTGTTTTTT. V usage is TRBV19 and J usage is TRBJ2-2; TRBD1 agrees at 7 bases. Germline trimming cut 9 bases from V and 3 bases from J; bases unmatched to any gene: 16. In germline, CDR1 is LNHDA, CDR2 SQIVND (reference sequence). This CDR3 region has 17 residues.

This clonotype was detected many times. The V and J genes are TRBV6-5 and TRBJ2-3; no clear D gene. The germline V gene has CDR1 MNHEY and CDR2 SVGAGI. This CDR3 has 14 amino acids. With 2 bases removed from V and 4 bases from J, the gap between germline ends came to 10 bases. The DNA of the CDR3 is TGTGCCAGCAGTTACGCGAGAAGGTCAGATACGCAGTATTTT. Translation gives CASSYARRSDTQYF.

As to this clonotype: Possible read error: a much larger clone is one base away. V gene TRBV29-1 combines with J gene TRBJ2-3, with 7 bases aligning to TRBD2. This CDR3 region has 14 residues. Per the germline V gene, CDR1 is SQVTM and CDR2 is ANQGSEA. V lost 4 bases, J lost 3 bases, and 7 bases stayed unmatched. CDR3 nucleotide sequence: TGCAGCGTTGTAGGACTAGTAGCAACAGATACGCAGTATTTT. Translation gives CSVVGLVATDTQYF.

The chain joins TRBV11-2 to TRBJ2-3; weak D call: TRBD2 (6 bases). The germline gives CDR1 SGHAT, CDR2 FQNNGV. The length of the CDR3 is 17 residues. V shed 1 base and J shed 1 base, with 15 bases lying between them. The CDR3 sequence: CASSLGSRGTRTDTQYF. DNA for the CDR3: TGTGCCAGCAGCTTAGGCAGCCGGGGGACCCGCACAGATACGCAGTATTTT.

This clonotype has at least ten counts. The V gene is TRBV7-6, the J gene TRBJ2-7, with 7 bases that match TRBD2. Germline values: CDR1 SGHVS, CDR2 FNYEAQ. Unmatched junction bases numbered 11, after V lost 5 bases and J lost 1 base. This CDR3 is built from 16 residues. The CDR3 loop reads CASSLIGASGSYEQYF. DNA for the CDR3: TGTGCCAGCAGCCTAATAGGGGCTAGCGGTTCCTACGAGCAGTACTTC.

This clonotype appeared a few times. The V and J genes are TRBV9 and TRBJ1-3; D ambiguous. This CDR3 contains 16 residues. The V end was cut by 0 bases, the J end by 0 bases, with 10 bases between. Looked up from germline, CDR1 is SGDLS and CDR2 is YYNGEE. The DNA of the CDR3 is TGTGCCAGCAGCGTAGTAGCAGGAAGCTCTGGAAACACCATATATTTT. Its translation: CASSVVAGSSGNTIYF.

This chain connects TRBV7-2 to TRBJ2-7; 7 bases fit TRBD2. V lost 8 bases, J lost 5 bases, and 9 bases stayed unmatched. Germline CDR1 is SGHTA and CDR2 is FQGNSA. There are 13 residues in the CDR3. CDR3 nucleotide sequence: TGTGCCAGCTCGCGGGAGCTGCAGAACGAGCAGTACTTC. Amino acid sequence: CASSRELQNEQYF. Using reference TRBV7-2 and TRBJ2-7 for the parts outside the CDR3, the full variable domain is GAGVSQSPSNKVTEKGKDVELRCDPISGHTALYWYRQSLGQGLEFLIYFQGNSAPDKSGLPSDRFSAERTGGSVSTLTIQRTQQEDSAVYLCASSRELQNEQYFGPGTRLTVT.

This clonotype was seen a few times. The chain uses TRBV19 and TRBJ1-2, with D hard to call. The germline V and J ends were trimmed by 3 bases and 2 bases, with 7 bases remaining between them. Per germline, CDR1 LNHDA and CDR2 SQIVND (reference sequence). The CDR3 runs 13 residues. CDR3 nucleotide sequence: TGTGCCAGTAGTATCCCCAGAAACTATGGCTACACCTTC. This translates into CASSIPRNYGYTF.